A selection of T cell receptor beta chains follows, all from one sample in a study of control samples from healthy donors and cancer patients. Profiling relied on immunoSEQ multiplex PCR, and the TCRdb table lists in-frame clones only, not all of them. The sample consists of about 130,000 clones, approximately 94% of them appearing once. The sample consisted of blood. These receptors came from a man between 25 and 39 years old in good health. Both conserved end residues are trimmed from each CDR3. The order of the fields is J gene, V gene, CDR3 length, CDR3 protein.

j_call: TRBJ1-2; v_call: TRBV28; cdr3_length: 14; cdr3_aa: ASSLTWTLHNYGYT
j_call: TRBJ1-1; v_call: TRBV23-1; cdr3_length: 9; cdr3_aa: ASTPGNEAF
j_call: TRBJ2-5; v_call: TRBV5-1; cdr3_length: 13; cdr3_aa: ASSLGTLTRETQY
j_call: TRBJ2-5; v_call: TRBV30; cdr3_length: 12; cdr3_aa: AWSQLEFQETQY
j_call: TRBJ1-5; v_call: TRBV5-6; cdr3_length: 13; cdr3_aa: ASSLGGYSNQPQH
j_call: TRBJ2-3; v_call: TRBV27; cdr3_length: 12; cdr3_aa: ASRARRSTDTQY
j_call: TRBJ1-2; v_call: TRBV2; cdr3_length: 14; cdr3_aa: ASSDSRGTANYGYT
j_call: TRBJ2-1; v_call: TRBV27; cdr3_length: 14; cdr3_aa: ASSRLGAGTDNEQF
j_call: TRBJ2-3; v_call: TRBV29-1; cdr3_length: 11; cdr3_aa: SVLAGGTDTQY
j_call: TRBJ1-6; v_call: TRBV9; cdr3_length: 12; cdr3_aa: ASSVGGSNSPLH
j_call: TRBJ2-7; v_call: TRBV12-5; cdr3_length: 13; cdr3_aa: ASGGGQSSSYEQY
j_call: TRBJ1-6; v_call: TRBV19; cdr3_length: 13; cdr3_aa: ASSIQGASGSPLH
j_call: TRBJ1-6; v_call: TRBV12-3/TRBV12-4; cdr3_length: 10; cdr3_aa: ASSQDLRPLH
j_call: TRBJ2-7; v_call: TRBV7-9; cdr3_length: 12; cdr3_aa: ASSLPGQPYEQY
j_call: TRBJ2-6; v_call: TRBV6-4; cdr3_length: 14; cdr3_aa: ASSDHAGSGANVLT
j_call: TRBJ1-2; v_call: TRBV4-1; cdr3_length: 13; cdr3_aa: ASSQGVRPNYGYT
j_call: TRBJ2-2; v_call: TRBV5-1; cdr3_length: 14; cdr3_aa: ASSLVAPPNTGELF
j_call: TRBJ1-1; v_call: TRBV4-1; cdr3_length: 13; cdr3_aa: ASSQGVRGESEAF
j_call: TRBJ2-7; v_call: TRBV13; cdr3_length: 12; cdr3_aa: ASSFRGPYYEQY
j_call: TRBJ1-5; v_call: TRBV7-2; cdr3_length: 14; cdr3_aa: ASSLPDSIGNQPQH
j_call: TRBJ2-2; v_call: TRBV12-5; cdr3_length: 11; cdr3_aa: ASDRGLTGELF
j_call: TRBJ2-3; v_call: TRBV24-1; cdr3_length: 17; cdr3_aa: ATSDLGAPGQKMSDTQY
j_call: TRBJ2-7; v_call: TRBV19; cdr3_length: 14; cdr3_aa: ASSLETLSTPYEQY
j_call: TRBJ1-2; v_call: TRBV5-1; cdr3_length: 14; cdr3_aa: ASSLGVGGPVYGYT
j_call: TRBJ1-5; v_call: TRBV28; cdr3_length: 11; cdr3_aa: ATTQGVGQPQH
j_call: TRBJ1-1; v_call: TRBV4-3; cdr3_length: 13; cdr3_aa: ASSQVLGAWAEAF
j_call: TRBJ1-2; v_call: TRBV28; cdr3_length: 11; cdr3_aa: ASNPGGSYGYT
j_call: TRBJ2-1; v_call: TRBV3-1/TRBV3-2; cdr3_length: 14; cdr3_aa: ASSQQKTSGGHEQF
j_call: TRBJ1-1; v_call: TRBV9; cdr3_length: 14; cdr3_aa: ASSEDSSGRGAEAF
j_call: TRBJ2-1; v_call: TRBV18; cdr3_length: 14; cdr3_aa: ASSRRLAGESNEQF
j_call: TRBJ1-6; v_call: TRBV5-5; cdr3_length: 12; cdr3_aa: ASSWRYSNSPLH
j_call: TRBJ2-5; v_call: TRBV7-3; cdr3_length: 11; cdr3_aa: ASSRGQGETQY
j_call: TRBJ2-6; v_call: TRBV7-2; cdr3_length: 11; cdr3_aa: ASSSSGANVLT
j_call: TRBJ2-1; v_call: TRBV25-1; cdr3_length: 15; cdr3_aa: ASSYPLKAGGHDEQF
j_call: TRBJ2-7; v_call: TRBV6-5; cdr3_length: 13; cdr3_aa: ASRSSTGETVEQY
j_call: TRBJ2-5; v_call: TRBV2; cdr3_length: 11; cdr3_aa: ASSVGYQETQY
j_call: TRBJ1-2; v_call: TRBV7-9; cdr3_length: 17; cdr3_aa: ASSPTPGQGFTGRYGYT
j_call: TRBJ2-7; v_call: TRBV30; cdr3_length: 12; cdr3_aa: AWRSGGSSGEQY
j_call: TRBJ1-1; v_call: TRBV27; cdr3_length: 13; cdr3_aa: ASSLEYPRGTEAF
j_call: TRBJ2-7; v_call: TRBV2; cdr3_length: 11; cdr3_aa: ASTRQGGTGQY
j_call: TRBJ1-4; v_call: TRBV5-1; cdr3_length: 14; cdr3_aa: ASSSANGGTNEKLF
j_call: TRBJ1-5; v_call: TRBV3-1/TRBV3-2; cdr3_length: 16; cdr3_aa: ASSQGFGTGDSYQPQH
j_call: TRBJ1-4; v_call: TRBV30; cdr3_length: 13; cdr3_aa: AWKRGWTTNEKLF
j_call: TRBJ2-6; v_call: TRBV3-1/TRBV3-2; cdr3_length: 17; cdr3_aa: ASSFASTGALSGANVLT
j_call: TRBJ1-1; v_call: TRBV9; cdr3_length: 12; cdr3_aa: ASSTRDANTEAF
j_call: TRBJ1-2; v_call: TRBV19; cdr3_length: 12; cdr3_aa: ASNPDRGSYGYT
j_call: TRBJ1-5; v_call: TRBV6-5; cdr3_length: 12; cdr3_aa: ASRGGQGSQPQH
j_call: TRBJ1-2; v_call: TRBV5-1; cdr3_length: 10; cdr3_aa: ASSLDGYGYT
j_call: TRBJ1-5; v_call: TRBV10-1; cdr3_length: 14; cdr3_aa: ANLRQGAEGNQPQH
j_call: TRBJ2-7; v_call: TRBV5-6; cdr3_length: 12; cdr3_aa: ASSYLDRSYEQY
j_call: TRBJ2-3; v_call: TRBV24-1; cdr3_length: 12; cdr3_aa: ATNRQVRRDTQY
j_call: TRBJ1-1; v_call: TRBV29-1; cdr3_length: 15; cdr3_aa: SGEGGWTKGMNTEAF
j_call: TRBJ2-7; v_call: TRBV7-8; cdr3_length: 13; cdr3_aa: ASSLFVQMGYEQY
j_call: TRBJ1-6; v_call: TRBV19; cdr3_length: 12; cdr3_aa: ASSWGMNSSPLH
j_call: TRBJ2-2; v_call: TRBV5-1; cdr3_length: 15; cdr3_aa: ASSLAATGEETGELF
j_call: TRBJ1-5; v_call: TRBV15; cdr3_length: 15; cdr3_aa: ATSRVGVGLSNQPQH
j_call: TRBJ1-2; v_call: TRBV6-2/TRBV6-3; cdr3_length: 11; cdr3_aa: ASSYSPGYGYT
j_call: TRBJ1-6; v_call: TRBV6-2/TRBV6-3; cdr3_length: 12; cdr3_aa: ASSSTVYNSPLH
j_call: TRBJ2-7; v_call: TRBV19; cdr3_length: 13; cdr3_aa: ASSPRTSGDYEQY